Each of the 19 T cell receptor beta chains below was sequenced from the same sample in a study of blood T cell repertoires in COVID-19. TCRdb's table, derived via immunoSEQ multiplex PCR, lists solely in-frame clones and lacks some. The data hold roughly 250,000 clones, with 88% observed a single time. Sequencing used peripheral blood. These receptors were collected from a woman aged 40-49 years who had recovered from COVID-19.

The rearrangement links TRBV2 to TRBJ1-5; D is undetermined. CDR1 and CDR2 from the germline V gene are SNHLY and FYNNEI. This CDR3 region has 16 residues. The germline V and J ends were trimmed by 5 bases and 5 bases, with 19 bases remaining between them. CDR3 residues: CASSPLGAGLHQPQHF. The CDR3 DNA reads as TGTGCCAGCAGTCCGCTTGGTGCGGGCCTCCATCAGCCCCAGCATTTT.

The chain uses TRBV24-1 and TRBJ2-2; 10 nucleotides align to TRBD1. The CDR3 extends over 15 amino acids. CDR1 and CDR2 from the germline V gene are KGHDR and SFDVKD. V dropped 5 bases and J dropped 4; count of bases not matched to a gene: 3. This CDR3 is CATSGTGGSTGELFF. The DNA for the CDR3 is TGTGCCACCAGTGGGACAGGGGGGTCCACCGGGGAGCTGTTTTTT.

The CDR3 region is CASSLVGVSPYEQYF. Here the CDR3 DNA reads TGTGCCAGCAGTTTAGTAGGGGTGAGCCCCTACGAGCAGTACTTC. V gene TRBV28 combines with J gene TRBJ2-7; D is perhaps TRBD1 (5 bases). Trimming removed 2 bases from V and 2 bases from J, with 13 bases in between. Per germline, CDR1 MDHEN and CDR2 SYDVKM. CDR3 length: 15 amino acids.

V and J are TRBV7-4 and TRBJ1-4, with D uncertain. The germline gives CDR1 SGHVT, CDR2 SQSDAQ. Trimming stripped 7 bases from V and 3 bases from J, with 15 bases between. The CDR3 consists of 15 residues. As DNA, the CDR3 is TGTGCCAGCATTACGACAAAAGCAGCTAATGAAAAACTGTTTTTT. Translating gives CASITTKAANEKLFF.

The rearrangement joins TRBV29-1 to TRBJ2-7, with 12 bases fitting TRBD2. Trimming removed 6 bases from V and 6 bases from J; junction bases left unmatched: 3. This CDR3 spans 12 amino acids. Per germline, CDR1 SQVTM and CDR2 ANQGSEA. In DNA, the CDR3 is TGCAGCGTCAAGGGACTAGCGGGCGAGCAGTACTTC. Amino acid sequence: CSVKGLAGEQYF.

The chain joins TRBV5-1 to TRBJ2-3, with 10 bases matching TRBD2. CDR3 size: 16 residues. Unmatched junction bases numbered 9, after V lost 4 bases and J lost 4 bases. CDR1 SGHRS and CDR2 YFSETQ come from the germline V gene. CDR3 sequence (DNA): TGCGCCAGCAGCGCCGGCGGGGGACTAGCGTCAGATACGCAGTATTTT. It encodes CASSAGGGLASDTQYF.

The chain joins TRBV5-6 to TRBJ2-3, with TRBD1 matching 9 bases. The V gene's germline CDR1 is SGHDT and CDR2 YYEEEE. This CDR3 is built from 17 residues. The V segment lost 0 bases and the J segment 3 bases; nucleotides outside the gene matches: 8. The CDR3 here is CASSLELRTGATDTQYF. The CDR3 nucleotides are TGTGCCAGCAGCTTGGAACTCCGGACAGGGGCGACAGATACGCAGTATTTT.

This chain uses TRBV7-6 with TRBJ2-2, with D hard to call. The CDR3 is made up of 16 amino acids. Looked up from germline, CDR1 is SGHVS and CDR2 is FNYEAQ. Trimming removed 2 bases at V and 1 base at J, with 11 bases between. The DNA for the CDR3 is TGTGCCAGCAGCTTATCTTCCTACCTGAACACCGGGGAGCTGTTTTTT. It yields the protein CASSLSSYLNTGELFF.

V is TRBV7-9 and J is TRBJ2-5, with 11 bases fitting TRBD1. Germline CDR1 and CDR2: SEHNR and FQNEAQ (reference sequence). The CDR3 loop spans 15 amino acids. After removal of 5 bases from V and 5 bases from J, the junction contained 7 bases not matched to a gene. DNA of the CDR3: TGTGCCAGCAGCATTGGACAGGGGGCGCCGGAGACCCAGTACTTC. The encoded protein is CASSIGQGAPETQYF.

The rearrangement links TRBV3-1 (or the pseudogene TRBV3-2) to TRBJ2-3, with D maybe TRBD1 (6 bases). This CDR3 contains 12 residues. Trimming took off 4 bases at V and 8 bases at J, with 10 bases between the two ends. Germline CDR1 LGHDT, CDR2 YNNKEL (reference sequence). The CDR3 DNA sequence: TGTGCCAGCAGCCCACAGGGCCCTACGCAGTATTTT. Translating gives CASSPQGPTQYF.

The genes are TRBV7-9 and TRBJ1-5; D is unresolved. The CDR3 contains 18 residues. Deletions cut 4 bases from V and 5 bases from J, with 24 bases between. Germline values: CDR1 SEHNR, CDR2 FQNEAQ (reference sequence). CDR3 in DNA: TGTGCCAGCAGCTATGAAATTCAGTCGAATGGTCCCCATCAGCCCCAGCATTTT. It encodes CASSYEIQSNGPHQPQHF.

The rearrangement uses TRBV6-9 and TRBJ2-7; TRBD2 might be the D (6 bases). CDR1 MNHGY and CDR2 SVAAGI come from the germline V gene. Trimming removed 11 bases at V and 3 bases at J, with 17 bases between. The CDR3 totals 13 residues. CDR3 in amino acids: CAGNASASYEQYF. Here the CDR3 DNA reads TGTGCCGGAAATGCTAGCGCAAGCTACGAGCAGTACTTC.

This sequence joins TRBV7-2 and TRBJ2-7, with 9 nucleotides matching TRBD2. The CDR3 spans 15 residues. CDR1 is SGHTA and CDR2 is FQGNSA in the germline V gene. The V segment lost 3 bases and the J segment 2 bases; nucleotides outside the gene matches: 5. CDR3 loop: CASSLRLAATYEQYF. The CDR3 nucleotides are TGTGCCAGCAGCTTGAGACTAGCGGCTACCTACGAGCAGTACTTC.

The rearrangement links TRBV5-1 to TRBJ1-6; weak D call: TRBD1 (6 bases). In germline, CDR1 is SGHRS, CDR2 YFSETQ. This CDR3 has 15 amino acids. The V gene lost 0 bases and the J gene lost 2 bases, with 6 bases spanning the gap. The DNA of the CDR3 is TGCGCCAGCAGCTTGGACAGGGCCTATAATTCACCCCTCCACTTT. The encoded protein is CASSLDRAYNSPLHF.

The V gene is TRBV3-1 (or the pseudogene TRBV3-2), the J gene TRBJ2-1; 10 bases match TRBD2. Germline loops: CDR1 LGHDT, CDR2 YNNKEL (reference sequence). The CDR3 extends over 16 amino acids. The V segment lost 0 bases and the J segment 2 bases; nucleotides outside the gene matches: 1. The CDR3 loop is CASSQELAGPYNEQFF. Here the CDR3 DNA reads TGTGCCAGCAGCCAAGAACTAGCGGGACCCTACAATGAGCAGTTCTTC.

A single count supports this clone. The V gene is TRBV30, the J gene TRBJ2-4, with D tentatively TRBD2 (7 bases). CDR1 GTSNPN and CDR2 SVGIG come from the germline V gene (reference sequence). The CDR3 extends over 12 amino acids. The V gene lost 3 bases and the J gene lost 8 bases, with 11 bases spanning the gap. This chain's CDR3 is CAWRKGGYIQYF. The CDR3 bases are TGTGCCTGGAGGAAGGGGGGGTACATTCAGTACTTC.

The rearrangement joins TRBV7-2 to TRBJ2-1; 11 positions agree with TRBD1. Germline V gives CDR1 SGHTA, CDR2 FQGNSA. The CDR3 runs 15 residues. J lost 4 bases, V lost 5 bases, and 4 bases had no gene match. The CDR3 region has the DNA TGTGCCAGCAGCCTGGACAGGGGGCTATACAATGAGCAGTTCTTC. Translation: CASSLDRGLYNEQFF.

The V call is TRBV5-6, the J call TRBJ1-4, with 9 bases that match TRBD1. CDR1 and CDR2 from the germline V gene are SGHDT and YYEEEE. Losses at the gene ends were 4 bases for V and 10 bases for J; bases not matched to a gene: 14. This CDR3 has 16 amino acids. Here the CDR3 DNA reads TGTGCCAGCAGCCCTAGATATGGTACAGGGGGCAGAAAACTGTTTTTT. Its protein product is CASSPRYGTGGRKLFF.

The chain combines TRBV19 with TRBJ1-2; TRBD1 aligns across 7 bases. Germline V gene data show CDR1 as LNHDA and CDR2 as SQIVND (reference sequence). Losses at the gene ends were 3 bases for V and 5 bases for J; bases not matched to a gene: 12. There are 16 residues in the CDR3. The CDR3 reads CASSISLDRREYGYTF. CDR3 coding DNA: TGTGCCAGTAGTATTAGTCTGGACAGGAGGGAATATGGCTACACCTTC.